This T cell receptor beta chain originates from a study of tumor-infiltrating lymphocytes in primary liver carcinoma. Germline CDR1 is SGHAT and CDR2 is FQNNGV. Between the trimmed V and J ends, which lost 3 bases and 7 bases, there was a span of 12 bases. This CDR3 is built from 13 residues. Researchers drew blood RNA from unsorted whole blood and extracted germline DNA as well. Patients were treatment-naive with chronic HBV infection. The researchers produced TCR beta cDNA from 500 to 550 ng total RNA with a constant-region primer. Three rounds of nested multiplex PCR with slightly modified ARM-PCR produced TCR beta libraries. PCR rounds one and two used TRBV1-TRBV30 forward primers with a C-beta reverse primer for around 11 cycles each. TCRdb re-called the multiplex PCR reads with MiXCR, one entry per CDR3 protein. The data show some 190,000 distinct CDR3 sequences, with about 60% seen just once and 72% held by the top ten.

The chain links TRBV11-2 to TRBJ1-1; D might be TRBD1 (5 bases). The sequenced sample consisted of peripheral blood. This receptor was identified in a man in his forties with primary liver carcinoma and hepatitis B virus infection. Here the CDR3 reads CASSFDVDNEAFF. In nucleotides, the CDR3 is TGTGCCAGCAGCTTTGATGTGGACAATGAAGCTTTCTTT.